One sample yielded the 28 T cell receptor beta chains listed below, sequenced in a study of Tregs in tolerant kidney transplant recipients. Some clones are missing from TCRdb's copy, which holds only in-frame ones; the method was immunoSEQ multiplex PCR. The table lists 95,000 to 120,000 clones, roughly 89% of them singletons, with just under 0.35% in the top ten. Sequenced here: CD4+ T cells from blood, sampled before the transplant. The receptors derive from a human donor who received a combined kidney and bone marrow transplant.

V and J are TRBV9 and TRBJ1-2, with TRBD1 matching 9 bases. Germline lookup yields CDR1 SGDLS and CDR2 YYNGEE. CDR3 length equals 16 residues. J lost 5 bases, V lost 4 bases, and 12 bases had no gene match. The CDR3 reads CASSRGMDRGWYGYTF. The DNA for the CDR3 is TGTGCCAGCAGCCGTGGTATGGACAGGGGTTGGTATGGCTACACCTTC. Supplemented by reference TRBV9 and TRBJ1-2, the full variable domain reads DSGVTQTPKHLITATGQRVTLRCSPRSGDLSVYWYQQSLDQGLQFLIQYYNGEERAKGNILERFSAQQFPDLHSELNLSSLELGDSALYFCASSRGMDRGWYGYTFGSGTRLTVV.

This rearrangement joins TRBV7-2 to TRBJ2-3, with 9 positions matching TRBD1. V was pared by 1 base and J by 5 bases, with 7 bases of the junction left unmatched. CDR3 size: 16 residues. From germline, CDR1 is SGHTA and CDR2 FQGNSA. The CDR3 coding sequence is TGTGCCAGCAGCTTAGTTAAGACAGGGGGAAGAGATACGCAGTATTTT. Protein: CASSLVKTGGRDTQYF.

The chain links TRBV27 to TRBJ2-2, with D maybe TRBD2 (6 bases). CDR3 length: 19 amino acids. Trimming removed 6 bases from V and 5 bases from J, with 28 bases in between. Germline V gives CDR1 MNHEY, CDR2 SMNVEV (reference sequence). The CDR3 nucleotides are TGTGCCAGCAGCACCAAGTCCCTAGCCCCGAGGGCGGGGACCGGGGAGCTGTTTTTT. Its protein product is CASSTKSLAPRAGTGELFF.

The V call is TRBV27, the J call TRBJ2-6, with D perhaps matching TRBD1 (6 bases). The CDR3 is 16 amino acids. The germline V gene encodes CDR1 MNHEY and CDR2 SMNVEV (reference sequence). V was clipped by 8 bases and J by 0 bases, with 14 bases between them. CDR3: CASSGTPSSGANVLTF. CDR3 DNA: TGTGCCAGCTCCGGGACACCCAGCTCTGGGGCCAACGTCCTGACTTTC.

The rearrangement uses TRBV7-8 and TRBJ1-5, with D unresolved. Germline V gene data show CDR1 as SGHVS and CDR2 as FQNEAQ. Trimming left V 0 bases short and J 5 bases short, with 8 bases between. The length of the CDR3 is 14 residues. The CDR3 region has the DNA TGTGCCAGCAGCTTAGCCACAGACGATCAGCCCCAGCATTTT. This codes for CASSLATDDQPQHF. Full variable domain (outside the CDR3, taken from reference TRBV7-8 and TRBJ1-5): GAGVSQSPRYKVAKRGQDVALRCDPISGHVSLFWYQQALGQGPEFLTYFQNEAQLDKSGLPSDRFFAERPEGSVSTLKIQRTQQEDSAVYLCASSLATDDQPQHFGDGTRLSIL.

This rearrangement joins TRBV5-1 to TRBJ1-2; no firm D call. The CDR3 is 13 residues long. Trimming left V 0 bases short and J 2 bases short, with 5 bases between. In germline, CDR1 is SGHRS, CDR2 YFSETQ. In DNA form, the CDR3 reads TGCGCCAGCAGCTTGGACAGCAACTATGGCTACACCTTC. Translation gives CASSLDSNYGYTF.

Only one count was recorded for this clone. The chain links TRBV2 to TRBJ2-2, with 7 nucleotides matching TRBD1. Per germline, CDR1 SNHLY and CDR2 FYNNEI. The CDR3 has 14 amino acids. Trimming at V came to 6 bases and at J to 7 bases, leaving 8 bases not matched to a gene. In nucleotides, the CDR3 is TGTGCCAGCAGGGGACAGTATCTTGGCGGGGAGCTGTTTTTT. Its protein product is CASRGQYLGGELFF.

The chain is built from TRBV5-1 and TRBJ1-6, with 7 bases that match TRBD1. V gave up 4 bases and J gave up 0 bases; unmatched junction bases: 1. The length of the CDR3 is 15 residues. Germline V gene data show CDR1 as SGHRS and CDR2 as YFSETQ. The CDR3 bases are TGCGCCAGCAGCCGGGACAGCTCCTATAATTCACCCCTCCACTTT. This codes for CASSRDSSYNSPLHF. Complete variable domain (other parts from reference TRBV5-1 and TRBJ1-6): KAGVTQTPRYLIKTRGQQVTLSCSPISGHRSVSWYQQTPGQGLQFLFEYFSETQRNKGNFPGRFSGRQFSNSRSEMNVSTLELGDSALYLCASSRDSSYNSPLHFGNGTRLTVT.

With regard to this clone: Other nucleotide sequences in the sample specify the same CDR3. This chain uses TRBV7-2 with TRBJ2-7, with 11 bases that match TRBD1. From germline, CDR1 is SGHTA and CDR2 FQGNSA. V was pared by 5 bases and J by 3 bases, with 6 bases of the junction left unmatched. The CDR3 is 15 amino acids. The CDR3 nucleotides are TGTGCCAGCAGCCTCTCCGGGACAGGGGGCTACGAGCAGTACTTC. It encodes CASSLSGTGGYEQYF.

V and J are TRBV7-9 and TRBJ2-4; possible D gene TRBD2, 5 bases. The CDR3 loop spans 12 amino acids. Trimming shortened V by 1 base and J by 15 bases, and 13 bases separated the two germline ends. Germline V gene data show CDR1 as SEHNR and CDR2 as FQNEAQ (reference sequence). CDR3 coding DNA: TGTGCCAGCAGCTTAGAAGGACTGGCTTGGTACTTC. Its protein product is CASSLEGLAWYF.

This rearrangement joins TRBV27 to TRBJ2-7, with a possible D match to TRBD1 (7 bases). Germline-derived CDR1 and CDR2 are MNHEY and SMNVEV (reference sequence). This CDR3 has 17 amino acids. The V and J ends lost 3 bases and 0 bases respectively, with 18 bases between them. Here the CDR3 reads CASSFGGGGFGSYEQYF. In DNA form, the CDR3 reads TGTGCCAGCAGTTTCGGAGGGGGCGGTTTCGGCTCCTACGAGCAGTACTTC.

The V and J genes are TRBV11-3 and TRBJ1-1; 9 nucleotides match TRBD1. J was trimmed by 4 bases and V by 1 base; bases with no gene match: 7. Germline V gene data show CDR1 as SGHNT and CDR2 as YENEEA. This CDR3 spans 16 amino acids. The CDR3 region is CASSLGSGDRATEAFF. For the CDR3, the DNA is TGTGCCAGCAGCTTAGGTTCGGGGGACAGGGCCACTGAAGCTTTCTTT.

The V and J genes are TRBV27 and TRBJ2-3, with TRBD1 identical over 7 bases. In germline, CDR1 is MNHEY, CDR2 SMNVEV (reference sequence). The J segment lost 2 bases and the V segment lost 6 bases, leaving 2 bases of the junction unmatched. The CDR3 loop spans 13 amino acids. The CDR3 nucleotides are TGTGCCAGCAGGGACAGGCCCACAGATACGCAGTATTTT. Its translation: CASRDRPTDTQYF.

V usage is TRBV7-9 and J usage is TRBJ2-7; D perhaps matches TRBD1 (6 bases). With 4 bases removed from V and 2 bases from J, the gap between germline ends came to 15 bases. The CDR3 covers 15 residues. Germline CDR1 and CDR2: SEHNR and FQNEAQ (reference sequence). The CDR3 region is CASSSSDRFAYEQYF. In DNA form, the CDR3 reads TGTGCCAGCAGCTCGTCGGACAGATTTGCCTACGAGCAGTACTTC.

The gene calls are TRBV5-6 and TRBJ2-2, with 11 bases lining up with TRBD2. CDR1 and CDR2 from the germline V gene are SGHDT and YYEEEE. The CDR3 consists of 18 residues. Germline trimming cut 0 bases from V and 0 bases from J; bases unmatched to any gene: 4. CDR3 region: CASSLGLAGGPNTGELFF. In DNA form, the CDR3 reads TGTGCCAGCAGCTTGGGGCTAGCGGGGGGTCCGAACACCGGGGAGCTGTTTTTT.

The chain has TRBV11-2 and TRBJ1-2; perhaps TRBD1 as D (5 bases). Germline values: CDR1 SGHAT, CDR2 FQNNGV. The CDR3 length is 15 residues. V was shortened by 5 bases and J by 0 bases, with 13 bases between the two germline ends. CDR3 loop: CASSAMGGANYGYTF. CDR3 in DNA: TGTGCCAGCAGCGCCATGGGGGGGGCTAACTATGGCTACACCTTC.

This chain joins TRBV7-2 and TRBJ1-1; the D is unclear. CDR1 and CDR2 (germline): SGHTA, FQGNSA. This CDR3 is built from 18 residues. V was shortened by 5 bases and J by 2 bases, with 24 bases between the two germline ends. In DNA, the CDR3 is TGTGCCAGCAGCCGAGCCTCGGGCGCGGTCGGGAGAAACACTGAAGCTTTCTTT. Residues: CASSRASGAVGRNTEAFF.

This chain connects TRBV7-9 to TRBJ1-2; a possible D gene is TRBD1 (5 bases). The germline V and J ends were trimmed by 3 bases and 8 bases, with 7 bases remaining between them. CDR1 is SEHNR, CDR2 FQNEAQ, per germline (reference sequence). The CDR3 has 11 residues. As DNA, the CDR3 is TGTGCCAGCAGCTTCACAGGCGGCTACACCTTC. As protein: CASSFTGGYTF.

The chain recombines TRBV28 with TRBJ2-5; 8 bases fit TRBD2. Germline V gene lookup returns CDR1 MDHEN and CDR2 SYDVKM. V was clipped by 5 bases and J by 5 bases; unmatched bases: 4. CDR3 size: 13 residues. The CDR3 spells CASSVTSVETQYF. CDR3 nucleotide sequence: TGTGCCAGCAGTGTGACTAGCGTGGAGACCCAGTACTTC.

This clone occurred once. The J gene is TRBJ1-1, the V gene TRBV5-1; D uncertain. V was shortened by 2 bases and J by 4 bases, with 15 bases between the two germline ends. Germline CDR1 is SGHRS and CDR2 is YFSETQ. This CDR3 spans 15 amino acids. The CDR3 region has the DNA TGCGCCAGCAGCTTAGAAAATCCGGGAAGCACTGAAGCTTTCTTT. Translating gives CASSLENPGSTEAFF.

As DNA, the CDR3 is TGTGCCAGCCTGACAGGGGTAGGGCAGCCCCAGCATTTT. Encoded protein: CASLTGVGQPQHF. This chain connects TRBV6-6 to TRBJ1-5; 8 bases map to TRBD1. The CDR3 has 13 amino acids. In germline, CDR1 is MNHNY, CDR2 SVGAGI (reference sequence). Germline trimming cut 8 bases from V and 7 bases from J; bases unmatched to any gene: 7.

The chain carries TRBV11-2 and TRBJ2-5, with 8 bases that match TRBD2. Germline V gene data show CDR1 as SGHAT and CDR2 as FQNNGV. The CDR3 covers 15 residues. Losses at the gene ends were 6 bases for V and 4 bases for J; bases not matched to a gene: 10. Written as DNA, the CDR3 is TGTGCCAGCAGAAGCCTTCGGGGGGGCCGAGAGACCCAGTACTTC. This encodes CASRSLRGGRETQYF.

The chain has TRBV19 and TRBJ2-7; 9 bases are a match to TRBD1. V shed 3 bases, J shed 4 bases, and the junction held 10 bases outside the gene matches. Germline CDR1 is LNHDA and CDR2 is SQIVND (reference sequence). There are 16 residues in the CDR3. DNA for the CDR3: TGTGCCAGTAGTATCCGGACAGGGGTCTTTGGGTACGAGCAGTACTTC. This translates into CASSIRTGVFGYEQYF. The full variable domain, in which reference TRBV19 and TRBJ2-7 provide the parts outside the CDR3, is DGGITQSPKYLFRKEGQNVTLSCEQNLNHDAMYWYRQDPGQGLRLIYYSQIVNDFQKGDIAEGYSVSREKKESFPLTVTSAQKNPTAFYLCASSIRTGVFGYEQYFGPGTRLTVT.

The chain employs TRBV5-4 and TRBJ2-5; TRBD2 might be the D (6 bases). CDR1 is SGHNT and CDR2 is YYREEE in the germline V gene (reference sequence). This CDR3 has 14 amino acids. The germline V and J ends were trimmed by 3 bases and 4 bases, with 13 bases remaining between them. The CDR3 region is CASSWGGGRETQYF. As DNA, the CDR3 is TGTGCCAGCAGCTGGGGAGGCGGCCGAGAGACCCAGTACTTC.

This clone was counted only a few times. The chain links TRBV28 to TRBJ1-2, with TRBD1 matching over 9 bases. Trimming cost V 2 bases and J 7 bases; bases outside gene matches: 8. The CDR3 covers 15 residues. Germline-derived CDR1 and CDR2 are MDHEN and SYDVKM. CDR3 in DNA: TGTGCCAGCAGTTTAGACGGGACAGGGTATACTGGCTACACCTTC. Amino acids: CASSLDGTGYTGYTF.

The V call is TRBV28, the J call TRBJ2-4, with a possible D match to TRBD1 (5 bases). The CDR3 runs 16 residues. Germline values: CDR1 MDHEN, CDR2 SYDVKM. Trimming stripped 2 bases from V and 7 bases from J, with 18 bases between. This chain's CDR3 is CASSLRQGSLLNIQYF. CDR3 DNA sequence: TGTGCCAGCAGTTTACGGCAGGGAAGTCTATTGAACATTCAGTACTTC.

The chain couples TRBV27 to TRBJ2-1, with no clear D. The length of the CDR3 is 14 residues. Germline assignment: CDR1 MNHEY and CDR2 SMNVEV (reference sequence). Trimming removed 7 bases from V and 5 bases from J, with 15 bases in between. CDR3 region: CASKERPENNEQFF. Here the CDR3 DNA reads TGTGCCAGCAAGGAGCGCCCAGAGAACAATGAGCAGTTCTTC.

The V gene is TRBV7-2, the J gene TRBJ2-1, with 15 bases lining up with TRBD2. The V and J ends lost 5 bases and 4 bases, in that order; junction bases with no gene match: 3. This CDR3 has 16 amino acids. Germline CDR1 and CDR2: SGHTA and FQGNSA. CDR3 protein: CASSDGLAGGYNEQFF. The CDR3 region has the DNA TGTGCCAGCAGCGATGGACTAGCGGGAGGGTACAATGAGCAGTTCTTC.